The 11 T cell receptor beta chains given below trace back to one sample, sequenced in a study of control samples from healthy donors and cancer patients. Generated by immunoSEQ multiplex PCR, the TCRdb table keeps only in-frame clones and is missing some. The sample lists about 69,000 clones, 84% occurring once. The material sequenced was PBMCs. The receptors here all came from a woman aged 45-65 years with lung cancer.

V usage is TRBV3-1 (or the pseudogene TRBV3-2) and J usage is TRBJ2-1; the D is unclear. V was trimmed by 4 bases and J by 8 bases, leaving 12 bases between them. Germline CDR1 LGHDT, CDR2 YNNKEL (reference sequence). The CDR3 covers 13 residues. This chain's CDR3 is CASSLVLGDEQFF. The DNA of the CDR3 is TGTGCCAGCAGCCTTGTACTGGGCGATGAGCAGTTCTTC.

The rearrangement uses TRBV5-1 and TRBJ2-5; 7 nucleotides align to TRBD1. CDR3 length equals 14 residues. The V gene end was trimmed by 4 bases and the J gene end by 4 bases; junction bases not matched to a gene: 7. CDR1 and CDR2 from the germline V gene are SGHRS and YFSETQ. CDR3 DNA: TGCGCCAGCAGCCCCCGACAGGGTCGAGAGACCCAGTACTTC. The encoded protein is CASSPRQGRETQYF. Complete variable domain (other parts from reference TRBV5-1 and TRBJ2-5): KAGVTQTPRYLIKTRGQQVTLSCSPISGHRSVSWYQQTPGQGLQFLFEYFSETQRNKGNFPGRFSGRQFSNSRSEMNVSTLELGDSALYLCASSPRQGRETQYFGPGTRLLVL.

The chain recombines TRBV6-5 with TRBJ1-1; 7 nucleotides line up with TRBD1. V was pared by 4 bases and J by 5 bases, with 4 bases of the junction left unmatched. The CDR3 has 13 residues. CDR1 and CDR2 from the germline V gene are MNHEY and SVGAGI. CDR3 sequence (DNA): TGTGCCAGCAGTTCGACAGGGTTTACTGAAGCTTTCTTT. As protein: CASSSTGFTEAFF.

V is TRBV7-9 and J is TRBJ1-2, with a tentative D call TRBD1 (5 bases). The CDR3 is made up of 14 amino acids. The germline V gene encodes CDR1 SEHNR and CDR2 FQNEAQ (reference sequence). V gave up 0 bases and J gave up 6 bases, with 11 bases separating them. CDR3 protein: CASSLAQGIDGYTF. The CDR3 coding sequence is TGTGCCAGCAGCTTAGCCCAGGGAATTGATGGCTACACCTTC. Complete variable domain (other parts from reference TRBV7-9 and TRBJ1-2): DTGVSQNPRHKITKRGQNVTFRCDPISEHNRLYWYRQTLGQGPEFLTYFQNEAQLEKSRLLSDRFSAERPKGSFSTLEIQRTEQGDSAMYLCASSLAQGIDGYTFGSGTRLTVV.

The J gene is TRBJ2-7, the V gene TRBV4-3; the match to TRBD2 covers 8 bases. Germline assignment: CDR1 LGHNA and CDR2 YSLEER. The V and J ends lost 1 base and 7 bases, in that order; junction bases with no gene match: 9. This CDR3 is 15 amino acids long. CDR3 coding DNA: TGCGCCAGCAGCCAAGTACAGCGGGGGCCGCTGGAGCAGTACTTC. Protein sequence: CASSQVQRGPLEQYF.

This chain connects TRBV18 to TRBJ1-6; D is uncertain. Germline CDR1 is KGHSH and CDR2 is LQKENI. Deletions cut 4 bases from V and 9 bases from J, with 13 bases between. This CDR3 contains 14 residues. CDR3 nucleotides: TGTGCCAGCTCACGCAAAGGGCCGGGTTCACCCCTCCACTTT. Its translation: CASSRKGPGSPLHF.

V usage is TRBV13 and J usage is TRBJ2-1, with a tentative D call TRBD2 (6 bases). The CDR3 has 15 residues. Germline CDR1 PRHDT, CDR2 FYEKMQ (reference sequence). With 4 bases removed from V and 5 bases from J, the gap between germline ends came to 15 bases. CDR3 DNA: TGTGCCAGCAGCTCGGCCGGGACTCAAGACAATGAGCAGTTCTTC. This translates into CASSSAGTQDNEQFF. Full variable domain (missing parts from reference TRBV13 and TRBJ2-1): AAGVIQSPRHLIKEKRETATLKCYPIPRHDTVYWYQQGPGQDPQFLISFYEKMQSDKGSIPDRFSAQQFSDYHSELNMSSLELGDSALYFCASSSAGTQDNEQFFGPGTRLTVL.

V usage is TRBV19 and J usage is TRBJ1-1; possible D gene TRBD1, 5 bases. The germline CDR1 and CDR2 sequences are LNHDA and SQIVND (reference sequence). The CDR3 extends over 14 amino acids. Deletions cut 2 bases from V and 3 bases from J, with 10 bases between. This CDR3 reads CASSIPRADTEAFF. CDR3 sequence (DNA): TGTGCCAGTAGTATACCCAGGGCGGACACTGAAGCTTTCTTT.

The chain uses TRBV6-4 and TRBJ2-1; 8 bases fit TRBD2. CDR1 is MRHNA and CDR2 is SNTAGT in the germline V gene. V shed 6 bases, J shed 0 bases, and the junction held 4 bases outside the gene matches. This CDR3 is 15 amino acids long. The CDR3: CASSASGGSYNEQFF. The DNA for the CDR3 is TGTGCCAGCAGCGCCAGCGGGGGCTCCTACAATGAGCAGTTCTTC.

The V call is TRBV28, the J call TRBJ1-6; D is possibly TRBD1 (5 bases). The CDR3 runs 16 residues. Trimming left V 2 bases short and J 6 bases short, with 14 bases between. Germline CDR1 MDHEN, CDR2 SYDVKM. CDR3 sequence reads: CASSLVGVAVNSPLHF. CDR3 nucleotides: TGTGCCAGCAGTTTAGTGGGGGTGGCAGTTAATTCACCCCTCCACTTT.

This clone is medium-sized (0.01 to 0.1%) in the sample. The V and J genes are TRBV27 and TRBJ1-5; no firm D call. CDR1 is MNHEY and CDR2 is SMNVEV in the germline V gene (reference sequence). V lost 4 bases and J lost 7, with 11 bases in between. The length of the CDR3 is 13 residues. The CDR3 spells CASSWKGRQPQHF. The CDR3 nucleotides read TGTGCCAGCAGTTGGAAAGGCCGACAGCCCCAGCATTTT.